A single sample is the source of the 31 T cell receptor beta chains below, sequenced in a study of blood T cell repertoires in COVID-19. Using immunoSEQ multiplex PCR, the repertoire was profiled, and TCRdb retains in-frame clones only, with some absent. This sample yields about 270,000 clones, of which around 81% are seen a single time; 2.5% to 3% belongs to the top ten. Sequencing was performed on peripheral blood. The receptor set was obtained from a woman aged 55-69 years with active or convalescent COVID-19.

The chain recombines TRBV7-3 with TRBJ2-3, with 10 bases that match TRBD2. J gave up 4 bases and V 4 bases, and 2 bases lay outside the gene matches. The CDR3 runs to 14 residues. CDR1 SGHTA and CDR2 FQGTGA come from the germline V gene. The chain's CDR3 is CASSSSGGADTQYF. CDR3 bases: TGTGCCAGCAGCTCTAGCGGGGGTGCAGATACGCAGTATTTT.

In its sample, this clone was seen a few times. The same CDR3 is also encoded by other DNA sequences in this sample. This chain links TRBV7-8 with TRBJ1-1; 7 bases are shared with TRBD1. Germline V gene data show CDR1 as SGHVS and CDR2 as FQNEAQ. The junction had 7 bases not matched to a gene; V was cut back by 5 bases and J by 1 base. This CDR3 region has 15 residues. This chain's CDR3 is CASSPRTGRNTEAFF. The DNA for the CDR3 is TGTGCCAGCAGCCCGCGGACAGGTCGGAACACTGAAGCTTTCTTT.

This chain links TRBV5-1 with TRBJ2-2; no reliable D call. The CDR3 is 13 residues long. V was shortened by 2 bases and J by 4 bases, with 6 bases between the two germline ends. Per the germline V gene, CDR1 is SGHRS and CDR2 is YFSETQ. This chain's CDR3 is CASSFLLTGELFF. Here the CDR3 DNA reads TGCGCCAGCAGCTTTCTCCTCACCGGGGAGCTGTTTTTT.

The gene calls are TRBV2 and TRBJ2-3; 7 bases map to TRBD1. CDR3 length: 15 residues. Germline loops: CDR1 SNHLY, CDR2 FYNNEI. After removal of 7 bases from V and 1 base from J, the junction contained 8 bases not matched to a gene. The CDR3 sequence is CASTPFQGGTDTQYF. In nucleotides, the CDR3 is TGTGCCAGCACTCCCTTTCAGGGGGGCACAGATACGCAGTATTTT. The complete variable domain, with remaining parts taken from reference TRBV2 and TRBJ2-3, reads EPEVTQTPSHQVTQMGQEVILRCVPISNHLYFYWYRQILGQKVEFLVSFYNNEISEKSEIFDDQFSVERPDGSNFTLKIRSTKLEDSAMYFCASTPFQGGTDTQYFGPGTRLTVL.

The count of this clone is one. The rearrangement joins TRBV19 to TRBJ2-6; D is perhaps TRBD2 (6 bases). CDR1 LNHDA and CDR2 SQIVND come from the germline V gene (reference sequence). This CDR3 has 15 amino acids. Between the trimmed V and J ends, which lost 7 bases and 4 bases, there was a span of 14 bases. The CDR3 DNA sequence: TGTGCCAGTATCCCCCGGGCGGGGGGGGCCAACGTCCTGACTTTC. Amino acid sequence: CASIPRAGGANVLTF.

V and J are TRBV7-2 and TRBJ1-2, with TRBD1 identical over 8 bases. Trimming cost V 2 bases and J 5 bases; bases outside gene matches: 7. CDR3 length equals 15 residues. Looked up from germline, CDR1 is SGHTA and CDR2 is FQGNSA. CDR3 region: CASSLTGGNGYGYTF. CDR3 nucleotide sequence: TGTGCCAGCAGCTTAACAGGGGGTAATGGGTATGGCTACACCTTC.

V gene TRBV11-2 combines with J gene TRBJ2-7; D is perhaps TRBD1 (6 bases). Per the germline V gene, CDR1 is SGHAT and CDR2 is FQNNGV. Trimming took 5 bases from V and 4 from J, leaving 12 bases between them. The CDR3 length is 13 residues. The CDR3 DNA reads as TGTGCCAGCAGCCCAACAGGGCCATACGAGCAGTACTTC. This encodes CASSPTGPYEQYF.

This clone has only one observation. V and J are TRBV11-2 and TRBJ2-1; 9 bases match TRBD1. V shed 5 bases and J 3 bases; nucleotides not matched to a gene: 5. The CDR3 extends over 15 amino acids. Per the germline V gene, CDR1 is SGHAT and CDR2 is FQNNGV. CDR3 DNA: TGTGCCAGCAGCCGGGGACAGGGAAGCTACAATGAGCAGTTCTTC. Translating gives CASSRGQGSYNEQFF.

The chain links TRBV19 to TRBJ1-5; D not certain. CDR1 and CDR2 from the germline V gene are LNHDA and SQIVND (reference sequence). CDR3 size: 15 residues. V lost 6 bases, J lost 7 bases, and 19 bases lay in between. The CDR3 DNA follows: TGTGCCAGTAGACCCTCAGGTTTGGAAGGACAGCCCCAGCATTTT. Translated: CASRPSGLEGQPQHF.

As DNA, the CDR3 is TGTGCCAGCAGCTACGGGACTAGCGGCACAGATACGCAGTATTTT. It encodes CASSYGTSGTDTQYF. V and J are TRBV7-3 and TRBJ2-3, with 10 bases fitting TRBD2. After removal of 4 bases from V and 1 base from J, the junction contained 2 bases not matched to a gene. The CDR3 loop spans 15 amino acids. Germline CDR1 is SGHTA and CDR2 is FQGTGA.

Regarding this clone: A junction end diverges from the germline sequence, so it may reflect a read error. This chain links TRBV30 with TRBJ2-2; the D gene is possibly TRBD1 (5 bases). The CDR3 consists of 12 residues. Germline-derived CDR1 and CDR2 are GTSNPN and SVGIG (reference sequence). The CDR3 nucleotides read TGTGCCTCGAGTTATAGGGGCCGGGAGCTGTTTTTT. Protein product: CASSYRGRELFF. Complete variable domain (other parts from reference TRBV30 and TRBJ2-2): SQTIHQWPATLVQPVGSPLSLECTVEGTSNPNLYWYRQAAGRGLQLLFYSVGIGQISSEVPQNLSASRPQDRQFILSSKKLLLSDSGFYLCASSYRGRELFFGEGSRLTVL.

The chain recombines TRBV2 with TRBJ1-5; TRBD1 matches at 7 bases. The CDR3 contains 14 residues. Looked up from germline, CDR1 is SNHLY and CDR2 is FYNNEI. Trimming cost V 6 bases and J 3 bases; bases outside gene matches: 5. CDR3: CASRPDRNNQPQHF. CDR3 sequence (DNA): TGTGCCAGCAGGCCGGACAGGAACAATCAGCCCCAGCATTTT.

The V call is TRBV19, the J call TRBJ1-1; D may be TRBD1 (5 bases). This CDR3 comprises 13 residues. Germline V gene data show CDR1 as LNHDA and CDR2 as SQIVND (reference sequence). V was trimmed by 6 bases and J by 5 bases, leaving 13 bases between them. The CDR3 region is CASRPPGGTEAFF. Written as DNA, the CDR3 is TGTGCCAGTAGACCTCCGGGGGGGACTGAAGCTTTCTTT.

This chain connects TRBV6-1 to TRBJ1-1; D perhaps matches TRBD1 (5 bases). The CDR3 has 15 residues. In germline, CDR1 is MNHNS, CDR2 SASEGT. The V end was cut by 2 bases, the J end by 1 base, with 11 bases between. The CDR3 sequence: CASSEMIGQNTEAFF. Written as DNA, the CDR3 is TGTGCCAGCAGTGAAATGATCGGACAGAACACTGAAGCTTTCTTT.

The CDR3 sequence: CASSPGVIAGGPHEQYF. Written as DNA, the CDR3 is TGCGCCAGCAGCCCCGGCGTCATAGCGGGGGGGCCCCACGAGCAGTACTTC. J is TRBJ2-7 and V is TRBV4-1; 11 bases match TRBD2. There are 17 residues in the CDR3. Germline CDR1 and CDR2: MGHRA and YSYEKL. V shed 4 bases, J shed 5 bases, and the junction held 13 bases outside the gene matches.

The chain carries TRBV7-2 and TRBJ1-3; no clear D gene. V lost 1 base and J lost 10, with 8 bases in between. CDR1 and CDR2 from the germline V gene are SGHTA and FQGNSA. The CDR3 contains 12 residues. The CDR3 loop is CASSLGGQTIYF. The CDR3 DNA is TGTGCCAGCAGCTTAGGAGGCCAAACCATATATTTT.

This clone has just one count. This sequence joins TRBV5-5 and TRBJ2-4, with TRBD2 matching 8 bases. J gave up 0 bases and V 1 base, and 3 bases lay outside the gene matches. CDR3 length: 16 residues. Germline V gene sequence: CDR1 SGHKS, CDR2 YYEKEE (reference sequence). The CDR3 region has the DNA TGTGCCAGCAGCTTGCTAGCGGGCGTAGCCAAAAACATTCAGTACTTC. This encodes CASSLLAGVAKNIQYF.

This clone was observed a few times. V and J are TRBV27 and TRBJ1-4, with 9 nucleotides matching TRBD1. The CDR3 sequence is 16 residues long. The junction had 8 bases not matched to a gene; V was cut back by 6 bases and J by 3 bases. Germline values: CDR1 MNHEY, CDR2 SMNVEV (reference sequence). CDR3 in DNA: TGTGCCAGCAGGCGACAGGGGGTGGGAGCTAATGAAAAACTGTTTTTT. Its protein is CASRRQGVGANEKLFF.

The rearrangement links TRBV7-2 to TRBJ2-5; possibly TRBD1 for D (5 bases). Germline-derived CDR1 and CDR2 are SGHTA and FQGNSA. The ends were cut back, 0 bases at V and 0 bases at J, with 14 bases in the middle. This CDR3 is built from 17 residues. CDR3 coding DNA: TGTGCCAGCAGCTTAGCGCATCAGGGAATTTACCAAGAGACCCAGTACTTC. Translation gives CASSLAHQGIYQETQYF.

V and J are TRBV7-3 and TRBJ1-5; D unclear. This CDR3 spans 11 amino acids. The V and J ends lost 2 bases and 8 bases respectively, with 4 bases between them. Germline lookup yields CDR1 SGHTA and CDR2 FQGTGA. The DNA for the CDR3 is TGTGCCAGCAGCTTACCGGAGCCCCAGCATTTT. Amino acid sequence: CASSLPEPQHF.

This chain uses TRBV7-3 with TRBJ2-3, with 8 nucleotides matching TRBD1. The CDR3 consists of 14 residues. Unmatched junction bases numbered 6, after V lost 5 bases and J lost 5 bases. Germline CDR1 reads SGHTA; CDR2 reads FQGTGA. The CDR3: CASSKGQVGDTQYF. CDR3 DNA sequence: TGTGCCAGCAGCAAGGGACAGGTGGGAGATACGCAGTATTTT. Based on the CDR3 plus reference TRBV7-3 and TRBJ2-3, the full variable domain is GAGVSQTPSNKVTEKGKYVELRCDPISGHTALYWYRQSLGQGPEFLIYFQGTGAADDSGLPNDRFFAVRPEGSVSTLKIQRTERGDSAVYLCASSKGQVGDTQYFGPGTRLTVL.

The chain has TRBV6-5 and TRBJ1-1; 8 bases match TRBD1. Germline loops: CDR1 MNHEY, CDR2 SVGAGI. The length of the CDR3 is 14 residues. Trimming at V came to 6 bases and at J to 0 bases, leaving 3 bases not matched to a gene. CDR3 residues: CASSPGGLNTEAFF. CDR3 DNA: TGTGCCAGCAGCCCAGGGGGCTTGAACACTGAAGCTTTCTTT.

Of note for this clone: Compared with germline, one end of the junction differs, possibly owing to a read error. The gene calls are TRBV18 and TRBJ1-1, with TRBD1 matching over 9 bases. The CDR3 sequence is 14 residues long. Looked up from germline, CDR1 is KGHSH and CDR2 is LQKENI. The CDR3 DNA sequence: TGTGCCACCTCATTACAGGGGGCGAAAACTGAAGCTTTCTTT. It translates to CATSLQGAKTEAFF. Variable domain in full (rest from reference TRBV18 and TRBJ1-1): NAGVMQNPRHLVRRRGQEARLRCSPMKGHSHVYWYRQLPEEGLKFMVYLQKENIIDESGMPKERFSAEFPKEGPSILRIQQVVRGDSAAYFCATSLQGAKTEAFFGQGTRLTVV.

The V and J genes are TRBV9 and TRBJ2-5; 7 nucleotides align to TRBD2. Germline CDR1 is SGDLS and CDR2 is YYNGEE. The CDR3 loop spans 14 amino acids. With 4 bases clipped from V and 2 bases from J, the junction kept 5 bases outside the gene matches. CDR3 loop: CASSPEGGQETQYF. As DNA, the CDR3 is TGTGCCAGCAGCCCAGAGGGAGGGCAAGAGACCCAGTACTTC. Full variable domain (missing parts from reference TRBV9 and TRBJ2-5): DSGVTQTPKHLITATGQRVTLRCSPRSGDLSVYWYQQSLDQGLQFLIQYYNGEERAKGNILERFSAQQFPDLHSELNLSSLELGDSALYFCASSPEGGQETQYFGPGTRLLVL.

The chain combines TRBV25-1 with TRBJ1-2; D remains ambiguous. CDR3 length: 14 amino acids. Germline CDR1 is MGHDK and CDR2 is SYGVNS. The V end was cut by 10 bases, the J end by 6 bases, with 21 bases between. Here the CDR3 reads CATTSRGQLNGYTF. The DNA of the CDR3 is TGTGCCACCACTTCTCGCGGGCAACTAAATGGCTACACCTTC.

CDR3 sequence (DNA): TGCAGCGTCTTCGGGACAGCTCCGGATAACTATGGCTACACCTTC. This encodes CSVFGTAPDNYGYTF. V and J are TRBV29-1 and TRBJ1-2; TRBD1 matches at 7 bases. Per germline, CDR1 SQVTM and CDR2 ANQGSEA. The CDR3 runs to 15 residues. V shed 6 bases, J shed 1 base, and the junction held 11 bases outside the gene matches.

The CDR3 nucleotides are TGTGCCAGCAGTAAGGACAGAGATTCAGGCTACACCTTC. It is translated as CASSKDRDSGYTF. The V and J genes are TRBV9 and TRBJ1-2, with a weak D call TRBD1 (6 bases). Looked up from germline, CDR1 is SGDLS and CDR2 is YYNGEE. The CDR3 runs 13 residues. The V gene lost 5 bases and the J gene lost 8 bases, with 16 bases spanning the gap.

The sample holds a few counts of this clone. The chain is built from TRBV4-2 and TRBJ1-4, with TRBD1 matching over 9 bases. Trimming at V came to 0 bases and at J to 8 bases, leaving 4 bases not matched to a gene. The CDR3 is 15 amino acids. The germline gives CDR1 LGHNA, CDR2 YNFKEQ. CDR3 in DNA: TGTGCCAGCAGCCAAGATTGGACAGGGGAAGAAAAACTGTTTTTT. Translating gives CASSQDWTGEEKLFF.

As DNA, the CDR3 is TGTGCCAGCAGCGTAGCCCCCAGGACTAACCAAGAGACCCAGTACTTC. Protein: CASSVAPRTNQETQYF. V gene TRBV9 combines with J gene TRBJ2-5; D might be TRBD2 (6 bases). The CDR3 covers 16 residues. The V gene lost 0 bases and the J gene lost 0 bases, with 12 bases spanning the gap. Per germline, CDR1 SGDLS and CDR2 YYNGEE. Together with reference TRBV9 and TRBJ2-5, the CDR3 gives the full variable domain: DSGVTQTPKHLITATGQRVTLRCSPRSGDLSVYWYQQSLDQGLQFLIQYYNGEERAKGNILERFSAQQFPDLHSELNLSSLELGDSALYFCASSVAPRTNQETQYFGPGTRLLVL.

This chain uses TRBV7-9 with TRBJ1-1; tentative D call: TRBD1 (6 bases). CDR1 is SEHNR, CDR2 FQNEAQ, per germline (reference sequence). The V and J ends lost 5 bases and 3 bases respectively, with 13 bases between them. The CDR3 extends over 14 amino acids. This CDR3 is CASSPLRQDTEAFF. DNA for the CDR3: TGTGCCAGCAGCCCCCTAAGACAGGACACTGAAGCTTTCTTT.

CDR3 sequence reads: CASSPGTGSGNTIYF. CDR3 nucleotide sequence: TGTGCCAGCAGTCCCGGGACAGGGTCTGGAAACACCATATATTTT. The chain joins TRBV6-5 to TRBJ1-3; 9 positions match TRBD1. Germline V lookup: CDR1 MNHEY, CDR2 SVGAGI. V lost 5 bases to trimming and J lost 1 base; unmatched junction nucleotides: 3. This CDR3 has 15 amino acids.